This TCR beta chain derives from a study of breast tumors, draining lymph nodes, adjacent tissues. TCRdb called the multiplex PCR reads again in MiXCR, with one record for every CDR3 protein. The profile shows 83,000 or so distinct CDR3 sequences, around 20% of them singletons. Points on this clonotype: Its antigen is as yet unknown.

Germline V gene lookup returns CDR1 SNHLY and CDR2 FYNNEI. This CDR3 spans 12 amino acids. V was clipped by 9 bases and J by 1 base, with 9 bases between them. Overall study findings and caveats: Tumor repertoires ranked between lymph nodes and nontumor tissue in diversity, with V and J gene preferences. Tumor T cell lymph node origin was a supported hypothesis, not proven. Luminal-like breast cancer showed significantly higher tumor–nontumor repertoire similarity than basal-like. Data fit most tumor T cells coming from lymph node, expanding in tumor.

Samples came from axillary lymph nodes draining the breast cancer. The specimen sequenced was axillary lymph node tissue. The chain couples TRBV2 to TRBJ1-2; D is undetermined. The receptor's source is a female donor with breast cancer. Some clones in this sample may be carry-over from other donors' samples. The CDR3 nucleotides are TGTGCCAGAGGGTCAAATAACTATGGCTACACCTTC. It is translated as CARGSNNYGYTF.